This T cell receptor beta chain emerged from a study of T cells in Graves' hyperthyroidism and ophthalmopathy. Overall study findings and caveats: A model built on 13 V-J features separated ophthalmopathy from stable hyperthyroidism. Researchers found most expanded thyroid clonotypes above 0.001 in blood as well.

This clonotype was found many times. Its antigen is not known. What was amplified from RNA transcripts were TCR beta CDR3 regions. When the TCR CDR3 underwent first-round RT-PCR, the HTBI primer set was used. TCRdb re-called the multiplex PCR reads through MiXCR, storing one row per CDR3 protein. The top ten hold less than 25% of the sample, which has fewer than 200,000 distinct CDR3 sequences, about 9.4% seen once. Clinical symptoms, serum thyroxine and TRAb, thyroid ultrasound and orbital computed tomography together formed the diagnostic basis. The V and J ends lost 4 bases and 6 bases respectively, with 20 bases between them. This CDR3 has 16 amino acids. Per germline, CDR1 SGHVS and CDR2 FQNEAQ.

Material for sequencing was blood. The sequence derives from a young woman with Graves' hyperthyroidism that later progressed to Graves' ophthalmopathy. This chain joins TRBV7-8 and TRBJ2-3; perhaps TRBD2 as D (6 bases). The CDR3 loop reads CASSSPGAAEGDTQYF. CDR3 coding DNA: TGTGCCAGCAGCTCCCCGGGAGCCGCAGAGGGGGATACGCAGTATTTT.